One sample yielded the 29 T cell receptor beta chains listed below, sequenced in a study of CD8+ T cells in alopecia areata. Treatment: oral pan-JAK inhibitor, 5-10 mg twice daily. TCR sequencing used cDNA made by reverse transcription of extracted RNA. Assay used: immunoSEQ multiplex PCR; TCRdb lists only in-frame clones, some missing. Of about 120,000 clones detected, 53% appear once; the ten largest clones hold 0.46%. Sequences were derived from CD4+ T cells sorted from blood, sampled at week 4, from a patient treated with tofacitinib. The receptor source for this set is a human donor with alopecia areata.

This clone occurred once. The V call is TRBV20-1, the J call TRBJ1-2; D ambiguous. The V and J ends lost 5 bases and 3 bases respectively, with 7 bases between them. The CDR3 covers 11 residues. Germline CDR1 and CDR2: DFQATT and SNEGSKA (reference sequence). This chain's CDR3 is CSAPTDYGYTF. The CDR3 nucleotides read TGCAGTGCTCCCACAGACTATGGCTACACCTTC.

The gene calls are TRBV30 and TRBJ1-1; D gene ambiguous. Germline loops: CDR1 GTSNPN, CDR2 SVGIG (reference sequence). The V end was cut by 1 base, the J end by 3 bases, with 9 bases between. This CDR3 region has 13 residues. CDR3 protein: CAWSALLDTEAFF. The CDR3 nucleotides read TGTGCCTGGAGTGCCCTCCTGGACACTGAAGCTTTCTTT.

This chain uses TRBV9 with TRBJ1-5, with a possible D match to TRBD1 (5 bases). Trimming took off 3 bases at V and 6 bases at J, with 13 bases between the two ends. The CDR3 totals 14 residues. Germline V lookup: CDR1 SGDLS, CDR2 YYNGEE. The CDR3 region has the DNA TGTGCCAGCAGCGGCGGGCAGGGTGGTCAGCCCCAGCATTTT. Translated: CASSGGQGGQPQHF.

The count of this clone is one. Distinct nucleotide sequences in the sample also encode this CDR3. This sequence joins TRBV7-2 and TRBJ1-5, with TRBD1 as a possible D gene (6 bases). Germline V gives CDR1 SGHTA, CDR2 FQGNSA. The CDR3 covers 13 residues. V was trimmed by 2 bases and J by 4 bases, leaving 6 bases between them. The DNA for the CDR3 is TGTGCCAGCAGCTTACAGGGGAATCAGCCCCAGCATTTT. It yields the protein CASSLQGNQPQHF.

The chain recombines TRBV27 with TRBJ1-1; 8 nucleotides match TRBD1. V lost 6 bases to trimming and J lost 1 base; unmatched junction nucleotides: 7. Looked up from germline, CDR1 is MNHEY and CDR2 is SMNVEV (reference sequence). The CDR3 is 15 amino acids. The CDR3, as DNA: TGTGCCAGCAGCCCCTGGGACAGGCAGAACACTGAAGCTTTCTTT. Residues: CASSPWDRQNTEAFF.

This clone was detected once. This chain uses TRBV7-9 with TRBJ2-2; D may be TRBD1 or TRBD2 (5 bases each). Trimming left V 1 base short and J 6 bases short, with 9 bases between. The CDR3 consists of 14 residues. Germline V gene data show CDR1 as SEHNR and CDR2 as FQNEAQ (reference sequence). The CDR3 DNA is TGTGCCAGCAGCTTAGTGTCGGGGCCCGGGGAGCTGTTTTTT. Translation gives CASSLVSGPGELFF.

The rearrangement uses TRBV4-1 and TRBJ2-1; 10 nucleotides match TRBD2. V gave up 1 base and J gave up 8 bases; unmatched junction bases: 5. This CDR3 comprises 15 residues. Per the germline V gene, CDR1 is MGHRA and CDR2 is YSYEKL. CDR3 region: CASSQGQREGYEQFF. For the CDR3, the DNA is TGCGCCAGCAGCCAAGGCCAGCGGGAGGGTTATGAGCAGTTCTTC.

In this sample, this clone turned up a few times. The J gene is TRBJ2-3, the V gene TRBV7-2; D gene ambiguous. With 2 bases removed from V and 3 bases from J, the gap between germline ends came to 3 bases. This CDR3 contains 12 residues. Germline V gene sequence: CDR1 SGHTA, CDR2 FQGNSA. This CDR3 is CASSLLTDTQYF. The CDR3 region has the DNA TGTGCCAGCAGCTTACTTACAGATACGCAGTATTTT.

The V gene is TRBV30, the J gene TRBJ2-1; perhaps D is TRBD1 or TRBD2 (5 bases each). Per germline, CDR1 GTSNPN and CDR2 SVGIG (reference sequence). V lost 2 bases and J 0 bases, leaving 8 bases between the germline ends. This CDR3 comprises 14 residues. The CDR3 loop is CAWSWGSSYNEQFF. As DNA, the CDR3 is TGTGCCTGGAGTTGGGGGAGCTCCTACAATGAGCAGTTCTTC.

This clone was seen a few times. The CDR3 here is CSVTPGQGLFTGELFF. As DNA, the CDR3 is TGCAGCGTAACACCGGGACAGGGTTTATTCACCGGGGAGCTGTTTTTT. V gene TRBV29-1 combines with J gene TRBJ2-2; TRBD1 aligns across 9 bases. Germline V CDR1 and CDR2: SQVTM, ANQGSEA. The CDR3 has 16 residues. Losses at the gene ends were 6 bases for V and 4 bases for J; bases not matched to a gene: 12.

The genes are TRBV30 and TRBJ2-6, with D possibly matching TRBD1 (6 bases). Per the germline V gene, CDR1 is GTSNPN and CDR2 is SVGIG (reference sequence). Trimming shortened V by 4 bases and J by 1 base, and 8 bases separated the two germline ends. This CDR3 is 14 amino acids long. The CDR3 nucleotides read TGTGCCTGGAAGACAGGTTCTGGGGCCAACGTCCTGACTTTC. This translates into CAWKTGSGANVLTF.

The chain has TRBV29-1 and TRBJ2-4, with D maybe TRBD1 (6 bases). Germline V gene lookup returns CDR1 SQVTM and CDR2 ANQGSEA. Between the trimmed V and J ends, which lost 7 bases and 0 bases, there was a span of 16 bases. The CDR3 has 15 amino acids. Written as DNA, the CDR3 is TGCAGCGCCCTCGACAGGTCGCTAGCCAAAAACATTCAGTACTTC. Protein: CSALDRSLAKNIQYF.

This clone was picked up a small number of times. The chain combines TRBV30 with TRBJ1-2; 9 bases line up with TRBD1. Germline trimming cut 4 bases from V and 1 base from J; bases unmatched to any gene: 7. The germline V gene has CDR1 GTSNPN and CDR2 SVGIG (reference sequence). CDR3 length: 15 residues. CDR3 DNA sequence: TGTGCCTGGAAAAGGGGACAGGGCCGTAACTATGGCTACACCTTC. As protein: CAWKRGQGRNYGYTF.

The J gene is TRBJ2-5, the V gene TRBV4-1, with D tentatively TRBD2 (5 bases). Germline CDR1 MGHRA, CDR2 YSYEKL. The CDR3 loop spans 14 amino acids. V lost 1 base and J 5 bases, leaving 11 bases between the germline ends. CDR3 amino acids: CASSQGLPRETQYF. In DNA, the CDR3 is TGCGCCAGCAGCCAAGGACTACCAAGGGAGACCCAGTACTTC.

There are a few counts of this clone. This chain joins TRBV7-2 and TRBJ2-5; tentative D call: TRBD2 (6 bases). Germline lookup yields CDR1 SGHTA and CDR2 FQGNSA. This CDR3 spans 15 amino acids. Trimming took 5 bases from V and 4 from J, leaving 17 bases between them. CDR3 nucleotides: TGTGCCAGCAGCCGTAAGACTAGGCTCCGAGAGACCCAGTACTTC. It translates to CASSRKTRLRETQYF.

This clone has a handful of counts. The chain recombines TRBV29-1 with TRBJ1-5; D unresolved. CDR1 SQVTM and CDR2 ANQGSEA come from the germline V gene. The CDR3 length is 13 residues. Trimming left V 4 bases short and J 5 bases short, with 12 bases between. In nucleotides, the CDR3 is TGCAGCGTTGCCTTACGCCGAGATCAGCCCCAGCATTTT. Translation: CSVALRRDQPQHF.

The V and J genes are TRBV11-2 and TRBJ1-3; 8 positions match TRBD1. CDR1 SGHAT and CDR2 FQNNGV come from the germline V gene. Unmatched junction bases numbered 8, after V lost 3 bases and J lost 4 bases. The CDR3 is 16 residues long. The chain's CDR3 is CASSFQGAVGGNTIYF. DNA for the CDR3: TGTGCCAGCAGCTTTCAGGGGGCCGTAGGGGGAAACACCATATATTTT.

The CDR3, as DNA: TGCAGCGTTTCCCGAGGGTTGGACGAGCAGTACTTC. Amino acids: CSVSRGLDEQYF. This chain uses TRBV29-1 with TRBJ2-7, with a weak D call TRBD2 (5 bases). In germline, CDR1 is SQVTM, CDR2 ANQGSEA. Trimming took 5 bases from V and 5 from J, leaving 13 bases between them. The CDR3 runs to 12 residues.

J is TRBJ1-1 and V is TRBV6-5, with TRBD1 matching over 8 bases. The CDR3 is 13 residues long. V shed 6 bases, J shed 3 bases, and the junction held 3 bases outside the gene matches. Germline V gene data show CDR1 as MNHEY and CDR2 as SVGAGI. The CDR3 loop reads CASRRTGYTEAFF. DNA for the CDR3: TGTGCCAGCAGGCGGACAGGGTACACTGAAGCTTTCTTT.

Points on this clone: The same CDR3 is also encoded by other DNA sequences in this sample. The rearrangement uses TRBV30 and TRBJ1-5; D gene unclear. Germline V gene data show CDR1 as GTSNPN and CDR2 as SVGIG (reference sequence). The CDR3 is 13 amino acids. Trimming pared 0 bases from V and 1 base from J, leaving 4 bases between. Written as DNA, the CDR3 is TGTGCCTGGAGTGTACAGAGCAATCAGCCCCAGCATTTT. It encodes CAWSVQSNQPQHF. Supplemented by reference TRBV30 and TRBJ1-5, the full variable domain reads SQTIHQWPATLVQPVGSPLSLECTVEGTSNPNLYWYRQAAGRGLQLLFYSVGIGQISSEVPQNLSASRPQDRQFILSSKKLLLSDSGFYLCAWSVQSNQPQHFGDGTRLSIL.

This clone has more than one count but fewer than ten. In nucleotides, the CDR3 is TGTGCCAGCTCCGGGGGACAGGGGCGTGCCGAGCAGTACTTC. This gives the protein CASSGGQGRAEQYF. The genes are TRBV18 and TRBJ2-7, with 10 positions matching TRBD1. With 6 bases clipped from V and 6 bases from J, the junction kept 8 bases outside the gene matches. Per the germline V gene, CDR1 is KGHSH and CDR2 is LQKENI. The length of the CDR3 is 14 residues.

This clone was counted between two and nine times. The V and J genes are TRBV6-1 and TRBJ1-5, with 8 bases identical to TRBD1. Germline V gives CDR1 MNHNS, CDR2 SASEGT. The J segment lost 0 bases and the V segment lost 6 bases, leaving 1 base of the junction unmatched. There are 14 residues in the CDR3. DNA of the CDR3: TGTGCCAGCAGGACAGGGGATAGCAATCAGCCCCAGCATTTT. Amino acids: CASRTGDSNQPQHF.

The chain couples TRBV18 to TRBJ1-1; unclear D gene. Germline V CDR1 and CDR2: KGHSH, LQKENI. This CDR3 comprises 14 residues. V lost 1 base, J lost 1 base, and 7 bases lay in between. Written as DNA, the CDR3 is TGTGCCAGCTCACCACATGAACCGAACACTGAAGCTTTCTTT. Its translation: CASSPHEPNTEAFF. The full variable domain, in which reference TRBV18 and TRBJ1-1 provide the parts outside the CDR3, is NAGVMQNPRHLVRRRGQEARLRCSPMKGHSHVYWYRQLPEEGLKFMVYLQKENIIDESGMPKERFSAEFPKEGPSILRIQQVVRGDSAAYFCASSPHEPNTEAFFGQGTRLTVV.

The rearrangement joins TRBV4-1 to TRBJ2-1, with a weak D call TRBD1 (7 bases). There are 15 residues in the CDR3. The germline CDR1 and CDR2 sequences are MGHRA and YSYEKL. The V end was cut by 4 bases, the J end by 7 bases, with 17 bases between. The CDR3 coding sequence is TGCGCCAGCAGCCCGGAGGGTATCAGGGGGAATGAGCAGTTCTTC. This sequence encodes CASSPEGIRGNEQFF.

The chain uses TRBV29-1 and TRBJ2-5, with D tentatively TRBD1 or TRBD2 (7 bases each). CDR3 size: 14 residues. Germline values: CDR1 SQVTM, CDR2 ANQGSEA. Trimming removed 7 bases at V and 4 bases at J, with 19 bases between. The CDR3 DNA reads TGCAGCGGTTGGGGAGGGGGCCAGCGAGAGACCCAGTACTTC. Protein sequence: CSGWGGGQRETQYF. The entire variable domain, with the rest obtained from reference TRBV29-1 and TRBJ2-5, is as follows: SAVISQKPSRDICQRGTSLTIQCQVDSQVTMMFWYRQQPGQSLTLIATANQGSEATYESGFVIDKFPISRPNLTFSTLTVSNMSPEDSSIYLCSGWGGGQRETQYFGPGTRLLVL.

V is TRBV10-2 and J is TRBJ2-7, with TRBD2 matching over 8 bases. Germline values: CDR1 WSHSY, CDR2 SAAADI. V trimming: 3 bases; J trimming: 1 base; junction bases outside the gene matches: 5. This CDR3 is built from 15 residues. CDR3 sequence: CASSDGSSGSYEQYF. Written as DNA, the CDR3 is TGCGCCAGCAGTGATGGGTCTAGCGGGTCCTACGAGCAGTACTTC.

The chain employs TRBV4-1 and TRBJ1-4; tentatively, D is TRBD1 (5 bases). The CDR3 has 13 residues. CDR1 is MGHRA, CDR2 YSYEKL, per germline. Trimming stripped 3 bases from V and 6 bases from J, with 8 bases between. The CDR3 sequence: CASSQARDEKLFF. In DNA, the CDR3 is TGCGCCAGCAGCCAGGCCAGGGATGAAAAACTGTTTTTT.

This clone was recorded once. CDR3 nucleotide sequence: TGTGCCTGGAGTGTAAACAGCTATGAGCAGTTCTTC. Protein product: CAWSVNSYEQFF. V gene TRBV30 combines with J gene TRBJ2-1; D gene uncertain. The germline V gene encodes CDR1 GTSNPN and CDR2 SVGIG (reference sequence). This CDR3 is 12 amino acids long. V was pared by 0 bases and J by 8 bases, with 8 bases between.

This rearrangement joins TRBV5-4 to TRBJ2-3; unclear D gene. CDR1 is SGHNT, CDR2 YYREEE, per germline (reference sequence). This CDR3 has 13 residues. V gave up 5 bases and J gave up 4 bases, with 11 bases separating them. CDR3 nucleotides: TGTGCCAGCAGTCCTACTTCCCCAGATACGCAGTATTTT. This encodes CASSPTSPDTQYF.